What follows are 22 T cell receptor beta chains derived from one specimen sequenced in a study of cytomegalovirus exposure and HLA in healthy donors. Amplification used 60 Vbeta primers and 13 Jbeta primers. The table came from immunoSEQ multiplex PCR; TCRdb's copy has only in-frame clones and leaves some out. The data show 150,000 to 200,000 clones, roughly 82% seen once. Sample: PBMCs. These receptors all stem from a woman aged 45-65 years in good health and CMV-seropositive.

This chain links TRBV2 with TRBJ1-2; TRBD1 is a possible D gene (5 bases). V was clipped by 4 bases and J by 6 bases, with 9 bases between them. Per the germline V gene, CDR1 is SNHLY and CDR2 is FYNNEI. CDR3 size: 12 residues. This CDR3 reads CASSAQGNGYTF. CDR3 nucleotide sequence: TGTGCCAGCAGTGCCCAGGGAAATGGCTACACCTTC.

V usage is TRBV6-5 and J usage is TRBJ1-3; D may be TRBD1 (6 bases). Per germline, CDR1 MNHEY and CDR2 SVGAGI. This CDR3 comprises 14 residues. The V end lost 7 bases, the J end lost 3 bases, and 13 bases lay between the germline ends. CDR3 loop: CASTGGRNGNTIYF. CDR3 DNA sequence: TGTGCCAGCACGGGGGGGCGGAATGGAAACACCATATATTTT.

The chain carries TRBV6-6 and TRBJ2-5; TRBD2 agrees at 8 bases. The J call could be wrong; TRBJ2-7 is a better fit for the DNA end. Germline V gene sequence: CDR1 MNHNY, CDR2 SVGAGI (reference sequence). The CDR3 has 16 amino acids. Here the CDR3 reads CAAQAAAGGTSYEQYF. The CDR3 nucleotides are TGTGCCGCCCAAGCCGCGGCGGGGGGAACCTCCTACGAGCAGTACTTC.

CDR3: CASSLVGGAENEQFF. CDR3 in DNA: TGCGCCAGCAGCTTGGTCGGGGGGGCGGAGAATGAGCAGTTCTTC. The chain carries TRBV5-1 and TRBJ2-1, with 8 bases identical to TRBD2. The CDR3 has 15 amino acids. Germline assignment: CDR1 SGHRS and CDR2 YFSETQ. The ends lost 0 bases at V and 7 bases at J; junction bases unmatched: 6.

V is TRBV2 and J is TRBJ2-4, with a tentative D call TRBD1 (5 bases). CDR1 and CDR2 (germline): SNHLY, FYNNEI. This CDR3 region has 14 residues. Deletions cut 3 bases from V and 5 bases from J, with 11 bases between. The CDR3 DNA sequence: TGTGCCAGCAGTGACCCCAGGGTAGAAAACATTCAGTACTTC. This gives the protein CASSDPRVENIQYF.

V is TRBV5-1 and J is TRBJ1-1; D ambiguous. Germline CDR1 is SGHRS and CDR2 is YFSETQ. This CDR3 contains 15 residues. Trimming cost V 0 bases and J 4 bases, with 13 bases left between them. Here the CDR3 reads CASSLDPSGSTEAFF. Here the CDR3 DNA reads TGCGCCAGCAGCTTGGATCCCAGCGGGAGCACTGAAGCTTTCTTT.

The chain employs TRBV5-1 and TRBJ1-6; TRBD1 is a possible D gene (5 bases). The CDR3 runs to 16 residues. V lost 0 bases to trimming and J lost 7 bases, with 14 bases between them. The germline gives CDR1 SGHRS, CDR2 YFSETQ. The chain's CDR3 is CASSLEGQNVNSPLHF. CDR3 DNA sequence: TGCGCCAGCAGCTTGGAGGGGCAGAATGTAAATTCACCCCTCCACTTT.

The chain links TRBV9 to TRBJ2-2, with D possibly being TRBD1 (5 bases). CDR1 is SGDLS and CDR2 is YYNGEE in the germline V gene. This CDR3 has 16 amino acids. Trimming pared 2 bases from V and 0 bases from J, leaving 11 bases between. The DNA for the CDR3 is TGTGCCAGCAGCGTCACGACAGCTCCGAACACCGGGGAGCTGTTTTTT. It translates to CASSVTTAPNTGELFF.

The rearrangement links TRBV7-9 to TRBJ2-5; 9 bases are shared with TRBD2. V dropped 2 bases and J dropped 4; count of bases not matched to a gene: 11. Per the germline V gene, CDR1 is SEHNR and CDR2 is FQNEAQ (reference sequence). The CDR3 is 17 residues long. CDR3 region: CASSLLASGELRETQYF. In nucleotides, the CDR3 is TGTGCCAGCAGCTTATTGGCTAGCGGGGAACTAAGAGAGACCCAGTACTTC.

This clone was recorded a few times. The J gene is TRBJ2-7, the V gene TRBV27; D is possibly TRBD2 (5 bases). This CDR3 has 11 amino acids. In germline, CDR1 is MNHEY, CDR2 SMNVEV (reference sequence). Trimming took 8 bases from V and 6 from J, leaving 11 bases between them. DNA for the CDR3: TGTGCCAGCCCGACGGGGTTCGAGCAGTACTTC. Translated, it gives CASPTGFEQYF.

This chain uses TRBV5-6 with TRBJ2-2, with 7 bases aligning to TRBD2. With V trimmed by 4 bases and J by 4 bases, 13 bases remained unmatched. Germline V gene lookup returns CDR1 SGHDT and CDR2 YYEEEE. This CDR3 contains 17 residues. In nucleotides, the CDR3 is TGTGCCAGCAGCCTAACTAAGAGCGGGGAGATCACCGGGGAGCTGTTTTTT. Encoded protein: CASSLTKSGEITGELFF. The whole variable domain, remainder taken from reference TRBV5-6 and TRBJ2-2, is DAGVTQSPTHLIKTRGQQVTLRCSPKSGHDTVSWYQQALGQGPQFIFQYYEEEERQRGNFPDRFSGHQFPNYSSELNVNALLLGDSALYLCASSLTKSGEITGELFFGEGSRLTVL.

In its sample, this clone was seen a few times. The V and J genes are TRBV5-6 and TRBJ2-7; D call uncertain. The CDR3 runs 12 residues. Germline V gene lookup returns CDR1 SGHDT and CDR2 YYEEEE. V was trimmed by 3 bases and J by 2 bases, leaving 6 bases between them. The DNA of the CDR3 is TGTGCCAGCAGCTCGACACCCTACGAGCAGTACTTC. It codes for CASSSTPYEQYF. The whole variable domain, filled in from reference TRBV5-6 and TRBJ2-7, reads DAGVTQSPTHLIKTRGQQVTLRCSPKSGHDTVSWYQQALGQGPQFIFQYYEEEERQRGNFPDRFSGHQFPNYSSELNVNALLLGDSALYLCASSSTPYEQYFGPGTRLTVT.

This clone occurred a few times. The chain has TRBV7-6 and TRBJ2-7; D call uncertain. Germline loops: CDR1 SGHVS, CDR2 FNYEAQ. CDR3 length: 13 residues. V was shortened by 1 base and J by 4 bases, with 8 bases between the two germline ends. CDR3 sequence reads: CASSLGTRYEQYF. The CDR3, as DNA: TGTGCCAGCAGCTTAGGAACTCGTTACGAGCAGTACTTC.

This clone came up a few times. This chain joins TRBV18 and TRBJ1-1; D is unclear. Trimming stripped 5 bases from V and 3 bases from J, with 4 bases between. The CDR3 runs to 11 residues. From germline, CDR1 is KGHSH and CDR2 LQKENI. Here the CDR3 reads CASSADTEAFF. The CDR3 bases are TGTGCCAGCTCAGCGGACACTGAAGCTTTCTTT.

V usage is TRBV5-1 and J usage is TRBJ2-3, with TRBD1 matching over 7 bases. The CDR3 covers 14 residues. CDR1 is SGHRS and CDR2 is YFSETQ in the germline V gene. V was pared by 6 bases and J by 4 bases, with 8 bases of the junction left unmatched. CDR3: CASNRAGGSDTQYF. For the CDR3, the DNA is TGCGCCAGCAATAGGGCAGGGGGTTCAGATACGCAGTATTTT.

The J gene is TRBJ1-2, the V gene TRBV9; a weak D match, TRBD1 (5 bases). Trimming pared 0 bases from V and 2 bases from J, leaving 14 bases between. The germline gives CDR1 SGDLS, CDR2 YYNGEE. The CDR3 runs 16 residues. The CDR3 sequence is CASSVGGASFNYGYTF. CDR3 sequence (DNA): TGTGCCAGCAGCGTAGGGGGCGCCAGCTTCAACTATGGCTACACCTTC.

The chain has TRBV9 and TRBJ2-1; 12 bases are a match to TRBD2. Germline loops: CDR1 SGDLS, CDR2 YYNGEE. This CDR3 contains 15 residues. Trimming at V came to 2 bases and at J to 5 bases, leaving 2 bases not matched to a gene. In DNA form, the CDR3 reads TGTGCCAGCAGCGTCTCTAGCGGGGGGGACAATGAGCAGTTCTTC. It encodes CASSVSSGGDNEQFF.

This clone showed up just a few times. The rearrangement uses TRBV14 and TRBJ1-2; D gene ambiguous. The CDR3 covers 14 residues. Germline values: CDR1 SGHDN, CDR2 FVKESK. Trimming stripped 1 base from V and 4 bases from J, with 10 bases between. In DNA form, the CDR3 reads TGTGCCAGCAGCCAAGTTTTCGTTGTCTATGGCTACACCTTC. Its translation is CASSQVFVVYGYTF.

The chain is built from TRBV7-2 and TRBJ2-3; no firm D call. Germline V gene sequence: CDR1 SGHTA, CDR2 FQGNSA. The ends were cut back, 0 bases at V and 1 base at J, with 5 bases in the middle. The CDR3 length is 14 residues. In DNA form, the CDR3 reads TGTGCCAGCAGCTTAGCCCAGGGCACAGATACGCAGTATTTT. It translates to CASSLAQGTDTQYF.

This clone was detected only a few times. The chain combines TRBV29-1 with TRBJ1-2; D unresolved. Germline V gene data show CDR1 as SQVTM and CDR2 as ANQGSEA. V was cut by 1 base and J by 5 bases, with 11 bases left in between. This CDR3 spans 13 amino acids. CDR3 sequence reads: CSVEVAGPYGYTF. CDR3 in DNA: TGCAGCGTTGAAGTGGCAGGCCCTTATGGCTACACCTTC.

The rearrangement joins TRBV7-2 to TRBJ1-5; no reliable D call. There are 13 residues in the CDR3. V was cut by 3 bases and J by 3 bases, with 6 bases left in between. The germline CDR1 and CDR2 sequences are SGHTA and FQGNSA. The CDR3 DNA sequence: TGTGCCAGCAGCTTCGACATCAATCAGCCCCAGCATTTT. Protein product: CASSFDINQPQHF. The full variable domain, in which reference TRBV7-2 and TRBJ1-5 provide the parts outside the CDR3, is GAGVSQSPSNKVTEKGKDVELRCDPISGHTALYWYRQSLGQGLEFLIYFQGNSAPDKSGLPSDRFSAERTGGSVSTLTIQRTQQEDSAVYLCASSFDINQPQHFGDGTRLSIL.

This clone has a handful of counts. The chain has TRBV5-5 and TRBJ1-1, with D perhaps TRBD1 (5 bases). CDR3 length: 11 residues. Trimming stripped 6 bases from V and 11 bases from J, with 14 bases between. Germline assignment: CDR1 SGHKS and CDR2 YYEKEE (reference sequence). The CDR3 loop reads CASILQGKAFF. DNA for the CDR3: TGTGCCAGCATCCTTCAGGGCAAGGCTTTCTTT. Looking up the rest from reference TRBV5-5 and TRBJ1-1 gives the full variable domain: DAGVTQSPTHLIKTRGQQVTLRCSPISGHKSVSWYQQVLGQGPQFIFQYYEKEERGRGNFPDRFSARQFPNYSSELNVNALLLGDSALYLCASILQGKAFFGQGTRLTVV.